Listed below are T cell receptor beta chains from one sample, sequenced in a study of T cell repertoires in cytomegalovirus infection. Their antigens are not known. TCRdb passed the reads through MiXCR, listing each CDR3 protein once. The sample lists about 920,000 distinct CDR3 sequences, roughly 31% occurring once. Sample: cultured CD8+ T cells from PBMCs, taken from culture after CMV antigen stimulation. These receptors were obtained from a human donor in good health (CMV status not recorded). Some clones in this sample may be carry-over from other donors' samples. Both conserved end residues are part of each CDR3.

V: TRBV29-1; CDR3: CSVESFRDRGNYGYTF
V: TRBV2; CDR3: CASTERGPESNQPQHF
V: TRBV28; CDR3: CASSTRLAGQETQYF
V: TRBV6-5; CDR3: CASSPGLSFYEQYF
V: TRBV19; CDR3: CASSIKGGREAFF
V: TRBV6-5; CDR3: CASSYSRETGGYNEQFF
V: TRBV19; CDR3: CASIGDYSNQPQHF
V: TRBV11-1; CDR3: CASSYPPSGGAAASTDTQYF
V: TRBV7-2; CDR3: CASSLARQQAFF
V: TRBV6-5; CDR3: CASSPGRGLAGELFF
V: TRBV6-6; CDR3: CASSYSARGGSDTQYF
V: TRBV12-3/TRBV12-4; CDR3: CVSAETSGRDEQFF
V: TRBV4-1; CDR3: CASSQAALGTENTQYF
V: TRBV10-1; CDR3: CASSAVSYNEQFF
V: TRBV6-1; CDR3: CASSVLAGSYNEQFF
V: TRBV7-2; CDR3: CASSLRSNEQYF
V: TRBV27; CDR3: CASKKGYNEQFF
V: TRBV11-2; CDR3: CASSFRTQVLYNEQFF
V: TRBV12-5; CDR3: CASGTLNSNQPQHF
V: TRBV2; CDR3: CASSWAGPSMNTEAFF
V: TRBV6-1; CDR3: CASSTLDRGPGRAGELFF
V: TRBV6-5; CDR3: CASGRLADGNTIYF
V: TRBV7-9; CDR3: CASSSRSAGPAYNEQFF
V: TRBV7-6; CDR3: CASSLEQGGSDQPQHF
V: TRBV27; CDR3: CASSSGHNTEAFF
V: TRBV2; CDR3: CASRGGTGPYNEQFF
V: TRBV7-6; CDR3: CASSPNQGGKNIQYF
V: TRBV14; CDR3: CASRASGGLLDEQFF
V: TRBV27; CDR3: CASSPGSGTGGFGYTF
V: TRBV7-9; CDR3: CASSPGAAYTGELFF
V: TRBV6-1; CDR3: CASSDLRGANTEAFF
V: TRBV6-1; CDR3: CASRLGLEGVQYF
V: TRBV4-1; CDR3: CASSHGTGASEQYF
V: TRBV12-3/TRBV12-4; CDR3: CASSPPPMNTEAFF
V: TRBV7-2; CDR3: CASRMKGAETQYF
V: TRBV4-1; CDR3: CASSQDSPGGQETQYF
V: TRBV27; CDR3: CASSLFRMSSTDTQYF
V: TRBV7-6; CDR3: CASSLRSSGVSYNEQFF
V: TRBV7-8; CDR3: CASSPRLAEPYEQYF
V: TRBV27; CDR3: CASSRVGSGGASGANVLTF
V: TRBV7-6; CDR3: CASSLPTVGANLNTEAFF
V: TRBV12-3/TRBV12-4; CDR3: CASSWDGGPKETQYF
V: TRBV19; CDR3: CASKTVRDYGYTF
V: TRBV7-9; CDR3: CASRRDRDLLGPYEQYF
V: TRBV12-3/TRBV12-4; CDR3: CASSLLVPTKLDSLAYNEQFF
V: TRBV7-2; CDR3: CASSLGIRKGDMQYF
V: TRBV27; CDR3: CASSGKTTGGTEAFF
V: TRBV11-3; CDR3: CASSPDSFPSNQPQHF
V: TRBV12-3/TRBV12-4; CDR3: CASSLEQPEAFF
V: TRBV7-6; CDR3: CASSLKGQGDYEQYF
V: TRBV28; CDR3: CASSSQLDRDTGELFF
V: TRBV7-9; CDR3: CALIRANEQFF
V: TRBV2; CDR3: CASYSAGTPKKLFF